The 9 T cell receptor beta chains below come from one sample, sequenced in a study of T-cell reconstitution after alpha-beta-depleted transplantation in children. The TCRbeta library incorporated unique molecular identifiers. TCRdb re-analysed the PCR reads in MiXCR, keeping a single row per CDR3 protein. The table includes about 440,000 distinct CDR3 sequences, approximately 42% detected once. The source was PBMCs, collected before TCRalphabeta/CD19-depleted stem cell transplant. These receptors were taken from a girl aged 2-9 years with aplastic anemia, due to receive a stem cell transplant.

The CDR3 coding sequence is TGCAGTGCCCACAGGGAGACCCAGTACTTC. Amino acid sequence: CSAHRETQYF. The chain joins TRBV20-1 to TRBJ2-5; possibly TRBD1 for D (5 bases). Trimming took 6 bases from V and 5 from J, leaving 7 bases between them. The CDR3 is 10 residues long. CDR1 and CDR2 from the germline V gene are DFQATT and SNEGSKA (reference sequence).

The V call is TRBV28, the J call TRBJ2-3, with D tentatively TRBD1 (6 bases). The V end lost 7 bases, the J end lost 1 base, and 15 bases lay between the germline ends. Germline values: CDR1 MDHEN, CDR2 SYDVKM. CDR3 size: 15 residues. The CDR3 loop reads CASNSRGTGTDTQYF. The CDR3 bases are TGTGCCAGCAACTCCAGGGGAACTGGCACAGATACGCAGTATTTT.

The CDR3 DNA is TGTGCCACCACGGGGGGAGGGGGTTACGAGCAGTACTTC. Its protein product is CATTGGGGYEQYF. V usage is TRBV6-1 and J usage is TRBJ2-7, with a possible D match to TRBD2 (7 bases). The CDR3 is made up of 13 amino acids. Germline loops: CDR1 MNHNS, CDR2 SASEGT. V lost 10 bases and J 4 bases, leaving 17 bases between the germline ends.

V and J are TRBV6-1 and TRBJ1-5, with D unresolved. Germline values: CDR1 MNHNS, CDR2 SASEGT. There are 15 residues in the CDR3. Trimming removed 8 bases from V and 12 bases from J, with 26 bases in between. The CDR3 is CASGRRRGYIMGQHF. As DNA, the CDR3 is TGTGCCAGCGGGCGACGTCGTGGGTACATCATGGGCCAGCATTTT.

The rearrangement uses TRBV20-1 and TRBJ2-3, with no clear D. In germline, CDR1 is DFQATT, CDR2 SNEGSKA (reference sequence). V lost 5 bases, J lost 6 bases, and 12 bases lay in between. The length of the CDR3 is 12 residues. This CDR3 is CSAPWARDTQYF. The CDR3, as DNA: TGCAGTGCTCCGTGGGCGAGGGATACGCAGTATTTT.

This chain links TRBV14 with TRBJ1-1; tentatively, D is TRBD1 (5 bases). This CDR3 contains 13 residues. Looked up from germline, CDR1 is SGHDN and CDR2 is FVKESK. V lost 3 bases to trimming and J lost 3 bases, with 8 bases between them. CDR3 nucleotides: TGTGCCAGCAGCCACCGGGGCTACACTGAAGCTTTCTTT. This codes for CASSHRGYTEAFF.

The chain recombines TRBV6-2 or TRBV6-3 with TRBJ2-5; 7 nucleotides match TRBD1. The V segment lost 5 bases and the J segment 3 bases; nucleotides outside the gene matches: 12. Germline CDR1 reads MNHEY; CDR2 reads SVGEGT. This CDR3 comprises 16 residues. Here the CDR3 DNA reads TGTGCCAGCAGTCCACGTATGAGGACAGGAAAAGAGACCCAGTACTTC. Protein product: CASSPRMRTGKETQYF.

The chain carries TRBV7-9 and TRBJ2-7, with a tentative D call TRBD2 (5 bases). Germline loops: CDR1 SEHNR, CDR2 FQNEAQ (reference sequence). The CDR3 runs 16 residues. V lost 2 bases, J lost 5 bases, and 19 bases lay in between. Here the CDR3 reads CASSLNPGGLAHEQYF. The DNA for the CDR3 is TGTGCCAGCAGCTTAAATCCGGGTGGGCTAGCCCACGAGCAGTACTTC. The whole variable domain, remainder taken from reference TRBV7-9 and TRBJ2-7, is DTGVSQNPRHKITKRGQNVTFRCDPISEHNRLYWYRQTLGQGPEFLTYFQNEAQLEKSRLLSDRFSAERPKGSFSTLEIQRTEQGDSAMYLCASSLNPGGLAHEQYFGPGTRLTVT.

The chain carries TRBV30 and TRBJ2-1, with TRBD1 identical over 8 bases. The length of the CDR3 is 18 residues. Germline loops: CDR1 GTSNPN, CDR2 SVGIG (reference sequence). With 2 bases clipped from V and 9 bases from J, the junction kept 21 bases outside the gene matches. The CDR3 DNA reads as TGTGCCTGGAGTCCCGCGCCGCGACAGGGGCGACACAATTTTGAGCAGTTCTTC. Protein sequence: CAWSPAPRQGRHNFEQFF. Based on the CDR3 plus reference TRBV30 and TRBJ2-1, the full variable domain is SQTIHQWPATLVQPVGSPLSLECTVEGTSNPNLYWYRQAAGRGLQLLFYSVGIGQISSEVPQNLSASRPQDRQFILSSKKLLLSDSGFYLCAWSPAPRQGRHNFEQFFGPGTRLTVL.